This T cell receptor beta chain appears in the sequencing data of a study of metastatic and nonmetastatic thyroid tumors. Overall study context: Repertoires were compared across blood and tumor or nodule tissue from malignant and benign thyroid patients. Study observations and caveats: Compared with benign nodules, malignant thyroid tumors were reported to have significantly higher TCR beta diversity in both blood and tumor.

TCRdb re-called clones from the PCR reads using MiXCR. The table has roughly 12,000 clones, around 21% seen once. Regarding this clone: What it binds is unknown.

Among the patients, none had received any treatment before thyroid surgery. The germline V gene has CDR1 SGHNT and CDR2 YENEEA. V was clipped by 0 bases and J by 6 bases, with 15 bases between them. This CDR3 has 15 residues. The V and J genes are TRBV11-3 and TRBJ2-7, with D unclear. This receptor was identified in a female donor with papillary thyroid cancer or a benign thyroid nodule (not recorded which). Some clones in this sample may be carry-over from other donors' samples. The sample taken for sequencing was adjacent normal tissue. CDR3 nucleotides: TGTGCCAGCAGCTTAGATAGCACCCTAGTCGGCGAGCAGTACTTC. It is translated as CASSLDSTLVGEQYF.